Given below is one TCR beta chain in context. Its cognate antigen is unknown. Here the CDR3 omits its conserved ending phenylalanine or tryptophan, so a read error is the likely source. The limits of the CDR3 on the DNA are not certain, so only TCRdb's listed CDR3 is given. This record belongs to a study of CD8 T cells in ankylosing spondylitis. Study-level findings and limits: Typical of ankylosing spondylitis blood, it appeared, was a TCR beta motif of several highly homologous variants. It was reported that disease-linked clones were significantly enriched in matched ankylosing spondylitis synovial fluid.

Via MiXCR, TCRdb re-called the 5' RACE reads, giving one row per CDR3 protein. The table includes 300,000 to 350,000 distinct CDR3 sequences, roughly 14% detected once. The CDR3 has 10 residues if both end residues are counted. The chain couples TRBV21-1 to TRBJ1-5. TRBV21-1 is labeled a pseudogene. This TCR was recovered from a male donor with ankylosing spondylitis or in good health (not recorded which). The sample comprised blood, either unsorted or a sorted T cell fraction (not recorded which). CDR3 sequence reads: CASYQIGRLI.